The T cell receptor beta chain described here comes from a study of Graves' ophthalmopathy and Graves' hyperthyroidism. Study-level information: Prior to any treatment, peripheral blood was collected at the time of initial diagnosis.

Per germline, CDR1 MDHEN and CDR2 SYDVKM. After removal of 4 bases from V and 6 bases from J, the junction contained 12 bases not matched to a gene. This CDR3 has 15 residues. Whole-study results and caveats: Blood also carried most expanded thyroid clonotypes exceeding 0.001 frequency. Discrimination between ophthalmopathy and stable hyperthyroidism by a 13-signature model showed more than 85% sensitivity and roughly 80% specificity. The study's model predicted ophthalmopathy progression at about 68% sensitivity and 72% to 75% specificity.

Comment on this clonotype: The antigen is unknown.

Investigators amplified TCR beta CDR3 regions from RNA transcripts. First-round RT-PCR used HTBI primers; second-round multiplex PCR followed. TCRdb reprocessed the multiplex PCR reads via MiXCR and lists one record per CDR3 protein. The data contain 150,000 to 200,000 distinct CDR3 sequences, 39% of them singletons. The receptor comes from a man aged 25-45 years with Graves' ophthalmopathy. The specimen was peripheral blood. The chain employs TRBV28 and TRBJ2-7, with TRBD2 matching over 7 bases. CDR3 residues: CASSSRRAGRPEQYF. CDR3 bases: TGTGCCAGCAGTTCCCGAAGAGCGGGACGACCCGAGCAGTACTTC. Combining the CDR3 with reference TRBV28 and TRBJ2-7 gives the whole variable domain DVKVTQSSRYLVKRTGEKVFLECVQDMDHENMFWYRQDPGLGLRLIYFSYDVKMKEKGDIPEGYSVSREKKERFSLILESASTNQTSMYLCASSSRRAGRPEQYFGPGTRLTVT.